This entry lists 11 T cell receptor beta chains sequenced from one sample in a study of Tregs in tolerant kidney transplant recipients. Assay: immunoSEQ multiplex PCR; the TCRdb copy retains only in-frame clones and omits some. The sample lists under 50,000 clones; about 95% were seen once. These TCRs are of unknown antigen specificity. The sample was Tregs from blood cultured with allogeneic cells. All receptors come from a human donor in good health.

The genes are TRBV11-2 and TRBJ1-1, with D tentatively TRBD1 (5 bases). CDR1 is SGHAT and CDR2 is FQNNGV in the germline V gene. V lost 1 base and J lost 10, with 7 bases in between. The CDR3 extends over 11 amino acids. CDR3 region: CASSLARGAFF. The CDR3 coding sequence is TGTGCCAGCAGCTTAGCGAGGGGAGCTTTCTTT.

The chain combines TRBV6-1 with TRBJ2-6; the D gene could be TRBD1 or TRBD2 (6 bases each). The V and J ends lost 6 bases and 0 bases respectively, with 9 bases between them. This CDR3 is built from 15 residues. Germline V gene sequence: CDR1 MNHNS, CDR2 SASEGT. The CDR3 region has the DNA TGTGCCAGCAGAGGGGGGAGCTCTGGGGCCAACGTCCTGACTTTC. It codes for CASRGGSSGANVLTF.

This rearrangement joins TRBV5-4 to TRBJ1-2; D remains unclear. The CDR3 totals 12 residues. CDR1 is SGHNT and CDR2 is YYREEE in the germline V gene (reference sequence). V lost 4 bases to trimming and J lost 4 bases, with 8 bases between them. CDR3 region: CASSTRGYGYTF. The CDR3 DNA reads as TGTGCCAGCAGCACCCGGGGCTATGGCTACACCTTC.

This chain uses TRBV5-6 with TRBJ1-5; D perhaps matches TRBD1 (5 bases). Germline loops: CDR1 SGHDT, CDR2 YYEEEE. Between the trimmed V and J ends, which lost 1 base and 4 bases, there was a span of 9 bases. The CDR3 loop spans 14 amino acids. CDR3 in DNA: TGTGCCAGCAGCTTGAGAGGGGAAAATCAGCCCCAGCATTTT. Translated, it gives CASSLRGENQPQHF.

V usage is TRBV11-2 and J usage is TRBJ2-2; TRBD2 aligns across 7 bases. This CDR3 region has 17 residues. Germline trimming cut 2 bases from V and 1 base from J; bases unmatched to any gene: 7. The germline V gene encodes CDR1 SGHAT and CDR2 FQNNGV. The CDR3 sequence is CASSLPSGEGNTGELFF. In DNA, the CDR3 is TGTGCCAGCAGCTTACCTAGCGGTGAGGGGAACACCGGGGAGCTGTTTTTT.

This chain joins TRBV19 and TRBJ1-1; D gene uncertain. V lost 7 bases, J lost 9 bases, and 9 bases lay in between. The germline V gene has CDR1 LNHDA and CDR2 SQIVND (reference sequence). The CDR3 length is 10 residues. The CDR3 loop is CASIFDKAFF. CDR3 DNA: TGTGCCAGTATATTTGATAAAGCTTTCTTT. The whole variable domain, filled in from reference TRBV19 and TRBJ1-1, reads DGGITQSPKYLFRKEGQNVTLSCEQNLNHDAMYWYRQDPGQGLRLIYYSQIVNDFQKGDIAEGYSVSREKKESFPLTVTSAQKNPTAFYLCASIFDKAFFGQGTRLTVV.

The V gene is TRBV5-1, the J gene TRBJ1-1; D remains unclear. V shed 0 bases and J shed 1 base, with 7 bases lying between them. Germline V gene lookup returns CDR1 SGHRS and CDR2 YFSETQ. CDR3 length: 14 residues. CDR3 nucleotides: TGCGCCAGCAGCTTGGATGGACCGAACACTGAAGCTTTCTTT. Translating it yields CASSLDGPNTEAFF.

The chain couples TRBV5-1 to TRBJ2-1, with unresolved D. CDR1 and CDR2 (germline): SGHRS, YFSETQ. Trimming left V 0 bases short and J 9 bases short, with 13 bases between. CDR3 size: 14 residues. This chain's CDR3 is CASSLDARNSEQFF. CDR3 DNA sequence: TGCGCCAGCAGCTTGGATGCTCGCAATAGTGAGCAGTTCTTC.

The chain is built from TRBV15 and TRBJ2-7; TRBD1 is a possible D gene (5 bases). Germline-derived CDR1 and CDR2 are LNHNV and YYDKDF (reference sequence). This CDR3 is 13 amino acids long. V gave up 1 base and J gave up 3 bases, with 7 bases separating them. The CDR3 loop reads CATSRGRGYEQYF. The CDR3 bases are TGTGCCACCAGCAGAGGAAGGGGCTACGAGCAGTACTTC.

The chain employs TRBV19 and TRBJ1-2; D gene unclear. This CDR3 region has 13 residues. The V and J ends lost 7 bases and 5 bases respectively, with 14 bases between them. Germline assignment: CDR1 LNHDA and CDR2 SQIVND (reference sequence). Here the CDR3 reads CASNWRVGYGYTF. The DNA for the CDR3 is TGTGCCAGTAATTGGAGGGTTGGGTATGGCTACACCTTC.

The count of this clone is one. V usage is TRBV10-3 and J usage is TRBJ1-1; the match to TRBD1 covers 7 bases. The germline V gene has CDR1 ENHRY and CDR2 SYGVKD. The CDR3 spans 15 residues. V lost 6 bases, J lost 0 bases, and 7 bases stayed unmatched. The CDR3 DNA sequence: TGTGCCATCAGCCCCGACAGGGCTGTGAACACTGAAGCTTTCTTT. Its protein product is CAISPDRAVNTEAFF.